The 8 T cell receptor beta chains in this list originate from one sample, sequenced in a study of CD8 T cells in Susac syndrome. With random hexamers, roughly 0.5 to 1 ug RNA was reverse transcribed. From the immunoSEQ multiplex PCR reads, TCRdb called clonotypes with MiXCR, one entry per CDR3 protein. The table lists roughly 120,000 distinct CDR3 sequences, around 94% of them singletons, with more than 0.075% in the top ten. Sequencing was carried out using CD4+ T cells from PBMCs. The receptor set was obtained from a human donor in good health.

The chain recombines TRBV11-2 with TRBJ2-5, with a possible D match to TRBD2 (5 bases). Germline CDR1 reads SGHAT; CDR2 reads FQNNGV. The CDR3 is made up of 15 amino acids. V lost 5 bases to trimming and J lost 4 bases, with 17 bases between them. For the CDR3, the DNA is TGTGCCAGCAGCCAACTAGTCGGGCAGAGAGAGACCCAGTACTTC. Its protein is CASSQLVGQRETQYF.

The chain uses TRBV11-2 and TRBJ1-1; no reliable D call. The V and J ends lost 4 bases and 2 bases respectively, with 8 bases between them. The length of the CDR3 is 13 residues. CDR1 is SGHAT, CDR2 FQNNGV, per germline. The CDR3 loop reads CASSSPTNTEAFF. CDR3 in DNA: TGTGCCAGCAGCTCCCCTACTAACACTGAAGCTTTCTTT.

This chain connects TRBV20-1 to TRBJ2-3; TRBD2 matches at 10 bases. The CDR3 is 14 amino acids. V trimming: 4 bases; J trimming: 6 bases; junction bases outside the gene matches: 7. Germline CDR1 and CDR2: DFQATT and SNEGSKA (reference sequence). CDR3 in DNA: TGCAGTGCTACCAAGAGGGGACTAGCGGATACGCAGTATTTT. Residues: CSATKRGLADTQYF.

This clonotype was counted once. The CDR3 DNA sequence: TGTGCCAGCAGCAGGGAGCGAGTAGAGACCCAGTACTTC. It encodes CASSRERVETQYF. The chain links TRBV27 to TRBJ2-5; either TRBD1 or TRBD2 may supply D (5 bases each). The CDR3 spans 13 residues. Trimming cost V 6 bases and J 4 bases, with 12 bases left between them. Germline V lookup: CDR1 MNHEY, CDR2 SMNVEV (reference sequence).

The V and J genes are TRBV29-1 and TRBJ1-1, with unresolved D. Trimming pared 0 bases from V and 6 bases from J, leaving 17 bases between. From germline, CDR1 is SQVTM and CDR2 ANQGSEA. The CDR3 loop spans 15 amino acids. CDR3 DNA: TGCAGCGTTGAAGACCGCGTACTTTACGAATCTGAAGCTTTCTTT. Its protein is CSVEDRVLYESEAFF.

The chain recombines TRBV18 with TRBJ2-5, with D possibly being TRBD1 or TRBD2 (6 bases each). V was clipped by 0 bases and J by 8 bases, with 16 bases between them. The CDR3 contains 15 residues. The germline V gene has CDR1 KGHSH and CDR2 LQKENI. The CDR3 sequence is CASSPPGKGGETQYF. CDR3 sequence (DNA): TGTGCCAGCTCACCACCCGGAAAGGGGGGAGAAACCCAGTACTTC. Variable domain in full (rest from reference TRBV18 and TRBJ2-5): NAGVMQNPRHLVRRRGQEARLRCSPMKGHSHVYWYRQLPEEGLKFMVYLQKENIIDESGMPKERFSAEFPKEGPSILRIQQVVRGDSAAYFCASSPPGKGGETQYFGPGTRLLVL.

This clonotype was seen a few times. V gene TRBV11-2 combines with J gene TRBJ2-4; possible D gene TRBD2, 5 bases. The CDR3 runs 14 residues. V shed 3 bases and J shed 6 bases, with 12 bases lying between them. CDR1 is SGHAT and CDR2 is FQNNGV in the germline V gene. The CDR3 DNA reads TGTGCCAGCAGCTTCCTCCCGGGATCAAACATTCAGTACTTC. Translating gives CASSFLPGSNIQYF.

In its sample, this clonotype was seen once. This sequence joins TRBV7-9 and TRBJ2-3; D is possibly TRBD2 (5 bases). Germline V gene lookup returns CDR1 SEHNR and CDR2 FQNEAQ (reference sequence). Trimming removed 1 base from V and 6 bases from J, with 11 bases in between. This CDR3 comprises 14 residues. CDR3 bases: TGTGCCAGCAGCTTAGAGGAAGGGAGTGATACGCAGTATTTT. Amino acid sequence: CASSLEEGSDTQYF.